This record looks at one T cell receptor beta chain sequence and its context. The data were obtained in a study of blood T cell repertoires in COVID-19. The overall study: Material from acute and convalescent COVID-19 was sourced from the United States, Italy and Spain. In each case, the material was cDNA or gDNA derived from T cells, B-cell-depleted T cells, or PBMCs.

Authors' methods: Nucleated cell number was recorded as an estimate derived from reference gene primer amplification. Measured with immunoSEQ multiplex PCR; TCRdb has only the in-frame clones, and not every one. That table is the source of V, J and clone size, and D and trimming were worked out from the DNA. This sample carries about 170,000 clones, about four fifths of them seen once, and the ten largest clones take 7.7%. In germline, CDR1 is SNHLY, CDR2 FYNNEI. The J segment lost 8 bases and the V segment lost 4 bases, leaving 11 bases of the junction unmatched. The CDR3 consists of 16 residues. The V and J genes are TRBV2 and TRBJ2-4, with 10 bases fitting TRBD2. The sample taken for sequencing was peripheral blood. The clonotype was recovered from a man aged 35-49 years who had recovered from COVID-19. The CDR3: CASSGSLAGVSDIQYF. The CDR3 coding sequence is TGTGCCAGCAGTGGGAGCCTAGCGGGAGTTTCTGACATTCAGTACTTC. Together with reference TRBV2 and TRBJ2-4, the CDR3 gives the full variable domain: EPEVTQTPSHQVTQMGQEVILRCVPISNHLYFYWYRQILGQKVEFLVSFYNNEISEKSEIFDDQFSVERPDGSNFTLKIRSTKLEDSAMYFCASSGSLAGVSDIQYFGAGTRLSVL.